This TCR beta chain was obtained from a study of cytomegalovirus exposure and HLA in healthy donors. Repertoires were generated with immunoSEQ multiplex PCR, while TCRdb's copy carries only in-frame clones and drops some. The data show approximately 150,000 clones, 91% seen once. In germline, CDR1 is SNHLY, CDR2 FYNNEI. This CDR3 comprises 15 residues. V lost 5 bases, J lost 4 bases, and 8 bases stayed unmatched. This clonotype originated in a young woman in good health and CMV-seropositive. The sample comprised PBMCs. The gene calls are TRBV2 and TRBJ2-7; 10 bases align to TRBD1. In DNA form, the CDR3 reads TGTGCCAGCAGTCCTCCGGGACAGGGGAATTACGAGCAGTACTTC. Residues: CASSPPGQGNYEQYF.